This T cell receptor (beta chain) was recovered during a study of shared clonotypes between healthy human individuals. TCRdb's table, derived via immunoSEQ multiplex PCR, lists solely in-frame clones and lacks some. Altogether about 1.1 million clones are present, around 82% being singletons, with the ten largest covering roughly 0.65%. The sample was memory CD4+ T cells from PBMCs. Documented subset: CD45RA-negative fraction. This sequence originates from a man between 18 and 35 years old in good health. Some clones in this sample may be carry-over from other donors' samples.

CDR3 amino acids: CASSQLRDRQNIQYF. The DNA for the CDR3 is TGCGCCAGCAGCCAGCTCCGGGACAGACAAAACATTCAGTACTTC. This sequence joins TRBV4-1 and TRBJ2-4, with 7 bases matching TRBD1. V trimming: 3 bases; J trimming: 5 bases; junction bases outside the gene matches: 7. This CDR3 spans 15 amino acids. CDR1 and CDR2 from the germline V gene are MGHRA and YSYEKL.